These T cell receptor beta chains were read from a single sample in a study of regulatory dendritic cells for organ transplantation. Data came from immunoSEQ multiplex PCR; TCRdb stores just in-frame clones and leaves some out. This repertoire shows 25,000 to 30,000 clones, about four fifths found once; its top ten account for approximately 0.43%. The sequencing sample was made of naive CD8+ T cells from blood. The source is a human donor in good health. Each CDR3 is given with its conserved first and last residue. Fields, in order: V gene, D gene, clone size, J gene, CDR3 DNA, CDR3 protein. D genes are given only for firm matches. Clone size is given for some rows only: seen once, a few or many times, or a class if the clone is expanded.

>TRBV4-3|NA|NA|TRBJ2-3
TGCGCCAGCAGCCAAGAATGGGCCGTGGGGGGGCCGGGCACAGATACGCAGTATTTT
CASSQEWAVGGPGTDTQYF
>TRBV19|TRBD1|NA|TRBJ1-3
TGTGCCAGTAGTATATTTGGGACAGGGATCGAGGAGTCTGGAAACACCATATATTTT
CASSIFGTGIEESGNTIYF
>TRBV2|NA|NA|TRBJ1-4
TGTGCCAGCTCTCTGGCTGCAACTAATGAAAAACTGTTTTTT
CASSLAATNEKLFF
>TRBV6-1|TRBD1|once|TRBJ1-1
TGTGCCAGCAGTGAACTTCAATACCGGGGGACAGACACTGAAGCTTTCTTT
CASSELQYRGTDTEAFF
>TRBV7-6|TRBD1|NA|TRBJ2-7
TGTGCCAGCCGCACCGGGACAGGGGAAGGCGAGCAGTACTTC
CASRTGTGEGEQYF
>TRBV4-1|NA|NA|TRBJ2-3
TGCGCCAGCAGCCAAGTGGGCCCCGCCGTTTTT
CASSQVGPAVF
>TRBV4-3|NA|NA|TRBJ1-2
TGCGCCAGCAGCCAAGAAGAGACCGGGACACCCTATGGCTACACCTTC
CASSQEETGTPYGYTF
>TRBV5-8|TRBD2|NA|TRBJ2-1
TGTGCCAGCAGCTGGCCGCCAGCGGGGGGGCCAAGCAATGAGCAGTTCTTC
CASSWPPAGGPSNEQFF
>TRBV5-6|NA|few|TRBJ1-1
TGTGCCAGCAGCCTGCTCGGGGCTGAAGCTTTCTTT
CASSLLGAEAFF
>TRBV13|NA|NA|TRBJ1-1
TGTGCCAGCAGCTTAGACAGGAGAGCTTTCTTT
CASSLDRRAFF
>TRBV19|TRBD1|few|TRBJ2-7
TGTGCCAGTAGTTTCGGGACAGGGGGAGAGGGACCCCCCTACGAGCAGTACTTC
CASSFGTGGEGPPYEQYF
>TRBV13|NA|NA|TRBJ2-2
TGTGCCAGCAGCTTAGTGCCGGGGAGGAGCACCGGGGAGCTGTTTTTT
CASSLVPGRSTGELFF
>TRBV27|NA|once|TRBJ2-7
TGTGCCAGCAGTTTATACGCAGGGCCCTATGCCTACGAGCAGTACTTC
CASSLYAGPYAYEQYF
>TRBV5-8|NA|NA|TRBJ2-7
TGTGCCAGCAGCTCTTACGAGCAGTACTTC
CASSSYEQYF
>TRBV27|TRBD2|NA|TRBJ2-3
TGTGCCAGCAGTTCCCTCGGACTAGCGGGGAGGGATACGCAGTATTTT
CASSSLGLAGRDTQYF
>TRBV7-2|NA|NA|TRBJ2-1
TGTGCCAGCAGCTTGGACAGCTACAATGAGCAGTTCTTC
CASSLDSYNEQFF
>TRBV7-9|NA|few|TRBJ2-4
TGTGCCAGCAGCCCGCGGACAGCGGCCAAAAACATTCAGTACTTC
CASSPRTAAKNIQYF
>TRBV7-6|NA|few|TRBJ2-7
TGTGCCAGCAGCTACGGGAAAACCTCTCGAATCTTC
CASSYGKTSRIF
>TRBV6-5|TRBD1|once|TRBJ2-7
TGTGCCAGCAGTTTACAGGGGGCGCGGGGCGAGCAGTACTTC
CASSLQGARGEQYF
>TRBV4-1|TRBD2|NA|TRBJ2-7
TGCGCCAGCAGCCTTAGCGGGGCCCTGGAGCAGTACTTC
CASSLSGALEQYF
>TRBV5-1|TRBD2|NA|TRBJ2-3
TGCGCCAGCAGCTTGTCCCCTTTAGGACTAGCGGGGTTGAAAGATACGCAGTATTTT
CASSLSPLGLAGLKDTQYF
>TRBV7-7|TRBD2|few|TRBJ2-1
TGTGCCAGCAGCCCGCGGGGGTCCGGCAATGAGCAGTTCTTC
CASSPRGSGNEQFF
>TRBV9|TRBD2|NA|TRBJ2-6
TGTGCCAGCAGCGTAGATTGGGCGGCGGGCGGGGGGGCTGGGGCCAACGTCCTGACTTTC
CASSVDWAAGGGAGANVLTF
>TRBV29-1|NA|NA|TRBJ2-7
TGCAGCGTCCGGTCCTACGAGCAGTACTTC
CSVRSYEQYF
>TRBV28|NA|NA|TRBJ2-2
TGTGCCAGCAGTTCCCGCTCGAGGCCCGGGGAGCTGTTTTTT
CASSSRSRPGELFF
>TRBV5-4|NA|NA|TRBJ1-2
TGTGCCAGCAGCGCTCAAGTTGAGACTAACTATGGCTACACCTTC
CASSAQVETNYGYTF
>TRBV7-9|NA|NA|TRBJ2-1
TGTGCCAGCAGCTTAGTAGGGGGAGATGAGCAGTTCTTC
CASSLVGGDEQFF
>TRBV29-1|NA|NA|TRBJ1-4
TGCAGCGTTGTATCCGACACCGCTGGGCGTGAAAAACTGTTTTTT
CSVVSDTAGREKLFF
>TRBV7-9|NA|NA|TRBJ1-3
TGTGCCAGCAGCTTCGGGGGAAACACCATATATTTT
CASSFGGNTIYF
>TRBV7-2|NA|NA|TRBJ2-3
TGTGCCAGCAGCTCAACCCCGCGGTTCACAGATACGCAGTATTTT
CASSSTPRFTDTQYF
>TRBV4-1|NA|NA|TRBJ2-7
TGCGCCAGCAGGGAACAGGAGCCAGGGGCCTACGAGCAGTACTTC
CASREQEPGAYEQYF
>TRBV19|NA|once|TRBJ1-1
TGTGCCAGTAGTATGGAGACGAATGCTGAAGCTTTCTTT
CASSMETNAEAFF
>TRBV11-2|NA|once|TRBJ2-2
TGTGCCAGCAGCTTAGAAATAGGGGGTTCCGGGGAGCTGTTTTTT
CASSLEIGGSGELFF
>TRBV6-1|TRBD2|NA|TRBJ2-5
TGTGCCAGCAGTGAAAGCGGGAAGACCCAGTACTTC
CASSESGKTQYF
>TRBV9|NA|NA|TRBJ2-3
TGTGCCAGCAGCGTAGCCCACACAGATACGCAGTATTTT
CASSVAHTDTQYF
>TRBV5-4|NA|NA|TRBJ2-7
TGTGCCAGCAGCGCGGGACAGCCTTACGAGCAGTACTTC
CASSAGQPYEQYF
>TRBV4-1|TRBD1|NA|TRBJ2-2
TGCGCCAGCAGCCAAGAGGGGGGACAGGCCAACACCGGGGAGCTGTTTTTT
CASSQEGGQANTGELFF
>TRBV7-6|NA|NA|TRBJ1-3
TGTGCCAGCAGCTTAGGGGCGGGGATAACCTCTGGAAACACCATATATTTT
CASSLGAGITSGNTIYF
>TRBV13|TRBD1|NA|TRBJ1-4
TGTGCCAGCAGCTTCGGACAGGGGGAGGATGAAAAACTGTTTTTT
CASSFGQGEDEKLFF
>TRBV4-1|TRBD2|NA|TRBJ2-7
TGCGCCAGCAGCCAGTCCCCGCAGCGGGGGGCCCTCGAGCAGTACTTC
CASSQSPQRGALEQYF
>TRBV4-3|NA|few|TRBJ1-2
TGCGCCAGCAGACTCCAAAACAGCGGTAAAAGAGGTGGCTACACCTTC
CASRLQNSGKRGGYTF
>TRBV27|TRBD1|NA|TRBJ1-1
TGTGCCAGCAGACGACAGGGGGCAGGCACTGAAGCTTTCTTT
CASRRQGAGTEAFF
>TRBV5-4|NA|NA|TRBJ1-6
TGTGCCAGCAGCTTGGCGGGGGGCGGCTATAATTCACCCCTCCACTTT
CASSLAGGGYNSPLHF